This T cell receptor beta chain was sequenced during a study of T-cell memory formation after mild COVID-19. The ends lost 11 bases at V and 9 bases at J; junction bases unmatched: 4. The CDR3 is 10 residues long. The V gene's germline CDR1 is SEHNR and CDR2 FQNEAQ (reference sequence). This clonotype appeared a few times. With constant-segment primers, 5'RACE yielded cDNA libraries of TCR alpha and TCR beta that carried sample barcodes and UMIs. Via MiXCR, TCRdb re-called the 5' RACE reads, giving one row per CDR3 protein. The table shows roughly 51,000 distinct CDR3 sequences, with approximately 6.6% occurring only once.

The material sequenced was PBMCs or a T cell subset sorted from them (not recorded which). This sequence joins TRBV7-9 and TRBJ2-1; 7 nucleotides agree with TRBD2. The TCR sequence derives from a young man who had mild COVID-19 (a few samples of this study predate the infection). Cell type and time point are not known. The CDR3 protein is CAPSGSEQFF. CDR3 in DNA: TGTGCCCCTAGCGGCTCTGAGCAGTTCTTC.